This T cell receptor beta chain was captured by sequencing in a study of blood T cell repertoires in COVID-19. Study-level background: Donors in the United States, Italy and Spain gave samples during acute or convalescent COVID-19. In each case, the material was cDNA or gDNA derived from T cells, B-cell-depleted T cells, or PBMCs.

J lost 1 base, V lost 6 bases, and 7 bases had no gene match. This CDR3 contains 15 residues. Germline assignment: CDR1 MNHEY and CDR2 SVGAGI. Residents of about two dozen US areas, aged about 18 to 89 years, made up the participants. Participants were placed into cohorts based on the clinical history they reported. Sequencing was performed with immunoSEQ multiplex PCR; in TCRdb, only in-frame clones are kept and a portion is missing. The repertoire holds roughly 250,000 clones, with under 95% as singletons. The sequence was collected from a woman aged 40 to 55 with acute COVID-19. The V and J genes are TRBV6-5 and TRBJ2-7; 9 bases match TRBD1. The sequencing sample was made of PBMCs or T cells enriched from blood (not recorded which). CDR3 nucleotides: TGTGCCAGCAGAGGACCCGGGACAGGGTCCTACGAGCAGTACTTC. It specifies CASRGPGTGSYEQYF.